This passage covers 32 T cell receptor beta chains from one sample sequenced in a study of shared clonotypes between healthy human individuals. Generated by immunoSEQ multiplex PCR, the TCRdb table keeps only in-frame clones and is missing some. This table has hundreds of thousands of clones, 90% to 96% appearing once. Sequenced sample: naive CD4+ T cells sorted from blood. The subset denotes: CD45RA+ positively selected. These receptors originate from a woman in her 30s in good health.

The chain links TRBV5-1 to TRBJ2-2; 7 nucleotides line up with TRBD1. V shed 2 bases and J 5 bases; nucleotides not matched to a gene: 3. Per the germline V gene, CDR1 is SGHRS and CDR2 is YFSETQ. CDR3 length equals 14 residues. CDR3 residues: CASSLPGGTGELFF. CDR3 coding DNA: TGCGCCAGCAGCTTACCAGGGGGTACCGGGGAGCTGTTTTTT. The full variable domain, rest sourced from reference TRBV5-1 and TRBJ2-2, is KAGVTQTPRYLIKTRGQQVTLSCSPISGHRSVSWYQQTPGQGLQFLFEYFSETQRNKGNFPGRFSGRQFSNSRSEMNVSTLELGDSALYLCASSLPGGTGELFFGEGSRLTVL.

The chain is built from TRBV6-5 and TRBJ1-4, with D unresolved. The CDR3 runs 13 residues. V gave up 10 bases and J gave up 0 bases, with 9 bases separating them. CDR1 is MNHEY and CDR2 is SVGAGI in the germline V gene. The CDR3 coding sequence is TGTGCCACCCGACGGTCAACTAATGAAAAACTGTTTTTT. Its protein is CATRRSTNEKLFF.

The chain joins TRBV10-3 to TRBJ2-2; 10 nucleotides align to TRBD2. The germline gives CDR1 ENHRY, CDR2 SYGVKD. With V trimmed by 0 bases and J by 6 bases, 1 base remained unmatched. The CDR3 has 15 residues. CDR3 sequence (DNA): TGTGCCATCAGTGAGTCCCTAGCGGGAGCCGGGGAGCTGTTTTTT. Translating gives CAISESLAGAGELFF.

The J gene is TRBJ1-5, the V gene TRBV7-6, with unresolved D. V gave up 1 base and J gave up 4 bases, with 11 bases separating them. This CDR3 region has 15 residues. The germline CDR1 and CDR2 sequences are SGHVS and FNYEAQ. The CDR3 DNA is TGTGCCAGCAGCTTAGTGAGCGGTGGGAATCAGCCCCAGCATTTT. Encoded protein: CASSLVSGGNQPQHF.

J is TRBJ2-7 and V is TRBV28; 11 nucleotides align to TRBD1. CDR3 size: 16 residues. Losses at the gene ends were 3 bases for V and 4 bases for J; bases not matched to a gene: 8. The germline V gene encodes CDR1 MDHEN and CDR2 SYDVKM. The CDR3 sequence is CASSLPPGQGEYEQYF. Here the CDR3 DNA reads TGTGCCAGCAGTTTGCCCCCGGGACAGGGGGAGTACGAGCAGTACTTC. Filled out from reference TRBV28 and TRBJ2-7, the complete variable domain reads DVKVTQSSRYLVKRTGEKVFLECVQDMDHENMFWYRQDPGLGLRLIYFSYDVKMKEKGDIPEGYSVSREKKERFSLILESASTNQTSMYLCASSLPPGQGEYEQYFGPGTRLTVT.

The rearrangement links TRBV19 to TRBJ2-7, with D perhaps TRBD1 (6 bases). V dropped 5 bases and J dropped 4 bases, with 15 bases sitting between them. The CDR3 totals 14 residues. Germline V gene data show CDR1 as LNHDA and CDR2 as SQIVND (reference sequence). CDR3 residues: CASSDTGTTYEQYF. The CDR3 DNA reads TGTGCCAGTAGTGACACCGGGACAACATACGAGCAGTACTTC.

The chain links TRBV19 to TRBJ1-5; 9 bases map to TRBD1. The trim removed 4 bases at V and 1 base at J, leaving 5 bases unmatched. The V gene's germline CDR1 is LNHDA and CDR2 SQIVND (reference sequence). The CDR3 totals 16 residues. The CDR3 coding sequence is TGTGCCAGTAGTACAATAGGACAGGGGAGCAATCAGCCCCAGCATTTT. Translating gives CASSTIGQGSNQPQHF.

The V call is TRBV6-4, the J call TRBJ1-2; 9 bases line up with TRBD1. V shed 6 bases, J shed 2 bases, and the junction held 10 bases outside the gene matches. The CDR3 sequence is 16 residues long. The germline V gene encodes CDR1 MRHNA and CDR2 SNTAGT. The DNA of the CDR3 is TGTGCCAGCAGGCCAGGGACAGGGCCGACAAACTATGGCTACACCTTC. The encoded protein is CASRPGTGPTNYGYTF.

V is TRBV7-9 and J is TRBJ2-7; perhaps TRBD1 as D (6 bases). CDR3 length: 15 amino acids. From germline, CDR1 is SEHNR and CDR2 FQNEAQ (reference sequence). V was shortened by 5 bases and J by 3 bases, with 17 bases between the two germline ends. CDR3 sequence: CASSGLDRLFYEQYF. DNA for the CDR3: TGTGCCAGCAGCGGGCTAGACAGGTTGTTCTACGAGCAGTACTTC.

The chain joins TRBV19 to TRBJ1-2; the match to TRBD1 covers 8 bases. V trimming: 7 bases; J trimming: 4 bases; junction bases outside the gene matches: 14. The CDR3 loop spans 16 amino acids. Looked up from germline, CDR1 is LNHDA and CDR2 is SQIVND (reference sequence). CDR3 protein: CASIGFAGGAGYGYTF. CDR3 DNA sequence: TGTGCCAGTATTGGCTTTGCAGGGGGCGCTGGCTATGGCTACACCTTC.

V gene TRBV19 combines with J gene TRBJ1-2; D not certain. Germline V gene data show CDR1 as LNHDA and CDR2 as SQIVND (reference sequence). The V end was cut by 7 bases, the J end by 2 bases, with 8 bases between. The CDR3 runs 12 residues. The CDR3 spells CASTTDNYGYTF. The CDR3 nucleotides are TGTGCCAGTACAACAGACAACTATGGCTACACCTTC.

V and J are TRBV20-1 and TRBJ2-5; a possible D gene is TRBD2 (5 bases). The CDR3 runs to 11 residues. The V gene lost 6 bases and the J gene lost 11 bases, with 16 bases spanning the gap. Per germline, CDR1 DFQATT and CDR2 SNEGSKA (reference sequence). This chain's CDR3 is CSAPVWGEQYF. CDR3 coding DNA: TGCAGTGCCCCGGTCTGGGGAGAGCAGTACTTC.

The chain links TRBV7-9 to TRBJ2-5; TRBD1 is a possible D gene (6 bases). CDR3 length: 15 amino acids. Germline CDR1 SEHNR, CDR2 FQNEAQ (reference sequence). The V end was cut by 2 bases, the J end by 4 bases, with 14 bases between. CDR3 sequence reads: CASSLPRGRGETQYF. In nucleotides, the CDR3 is TGTGCCAGCAGCTTACCCAGGGGTAGAGGAGAGACCCAGTACTTC.

V is TRBV7-2 and J is TRBJ2-5; TRBD1 matches at 11 bases. TRBJ2-7 explains the end of the DNA better; the J call may be wrong. There are 14 residues in the CDR3. Germline V gene lookup returns CDR1 SGHTA and CDR2 FQGNSA. CDR3: CASSLDRGLDEQYF. CDR3 nucleotides: TGTGCCAGCAGCCTGGACAGGGGGCTGGACGAGCAGTACTTC.

The chain combines TRBV12-2 with TRBJ2-7; TRBD2 is the table's D call, not checked against the DNA. TRBV12-2 is annotated as a pseudogene. This CDR3 region has 13 residues. The CDR3 region is CASRFGTTYEQYF. CDR3 in DNA: TGTGCAAGTCGCTTCGGGACTACCTACGAGCAGTACTTC.

The chain joins TRBV19 to TRBJ2-5; 11 positions agree with TRBD2. CDR1 is LNHDA and CDR2 is SQIVND in the germline V gene (reference sequence). V shed 2 bases, J shed 5 bases, and the junction held 10 bases outside the gene matches. The CDR3 totals 17 residues. CDR3 in amino acids: CASSISGSGRAEETQYF. CDR3 bases: TGTGCCAGTAGTATAAGCGGTAGCGGGAGGGCAGAGGAGACCCAGTACTTC.

V is TRBV5-1 and J is TRBJ2-5; 14 nucleotides match TRBD2. With 4 bases clipped from V and 7 bases from J, the junction kept 9 bases outside the gene matches. Germline V gene lookup returns CDR1 SGHRS and CDR2 YFSETQ. CDR3 size: 16 residues. The CDR3 spells CASSKGLAGAGGTQYF. CDR3 bases: TGCGCCAGCAGCAAGGGACTAGCGGGAGCAGGGGGGACCCAGTACTTC.

The V call is TRBV15, the J call TRBJ2-1, with a possible D match to TRBD2 (5 bases). This CDR3 is built from 14 residues. Germline loops: CDR1 LNHNV, CDR2 YYDKDF (reference sequence). V was clipped by 0 bases and J by 13 bases, with 16 bases between them. For the CDR3, the DNA is TGTGCCACCAGCAGAGATGAGGCAGCGGTCGAACAGTTCTTC. This sequence encodes CATSRDEAAVEQFF.

The chain uses TRBV2 and TRBJ1-5; 7 bases fit TRBD1. The CDR3 totals 14 residues. Germline trimming cut 6 bases from V and 3 bases from J; bases unmatched to any gene: 5. Per germline, CDR1 SNHLY and CDR2 FYNNEI. The DNA for the CDR3 is TGTGCCAGCAGAGCCGGGACAGCCAATCAGCCCCAGCATTTT. Translating it yields CASRAGTANQPQHF.

V is TRBV18 and J is TRBJ2-2; D is unresolved. The CDR3 length is 18 residues. Looked up from germline, CDR1 is KGHSH and CDR2 is LQKENI. The germline V and J ends were trimmed by 1 base and 6 bases, with 21 bases remaining between them. The CDR3 region has the DNA TGTGCCAGCTCACCACTATATTCGTCAGGATTAGGGCCCGGGGAGCTGTTTTTT. This translates into CASSPLYSSGLGPGELFF.

J is TRBJ1-1 and V is TRBV6-5; 9 bases map to TRBD1. The J segment lost 5 bases and the V segment lost 5 bases, leaving 9 bases of the junction unmatched. Germline assignment: CDR1 MNHEY and CDR2 SVGAGI. This CDR3 has 15 amino acids. CDR3 sequence (DNA): TGTGCCAGCAGTAAATCGGGACAGGGTGGGACTGAAGCTTTCTTT. Residues: CASSKSGQGGTEAFF.

This chain links TRBV5-4 with TRBJ2-7, with 7 bases that match TRBD2. The V gene's germline CDR1 is SGHNT and CDR2 YYREEE (reference sequence). This CDR3 comprises 17 residues. V lost 4 bases and J lost 1; bases outside the gene matches: 14. CDR3 nucleotides: TGTGCCAGCAGCCGACCTATGGGGGGGACTACTTCCTACGAGCAGTACTTC. This gives the protein CASSRPMGGTTSYEQYF.

The genes are TRBV14 and TRBJ2-5, with TRBD2 identical over 14 bases. The end of the DNA aligns better with TRBJ2-7, so the J call may be wrong. Germline CDR1 SGHDN, CDR2 FVKESK. The CDR3 extends over 18 amino acids. The DNA of the CDR3 is TGTGCCAGCAGCCAGAGAGGGACTAGCGGGAGTGACGGTCGCGAGCAGTACTTC. It yields the protein CASSQRGTSGSDGREQYF.

This chain uses TRBV6-4 with TRBJ2-7; no reliable D call. This CDR3 region has 14 residues. CDR1 and CDR2 (germline): MRHNA, SNTAGT. V lost 10 bases and J 3 bases, leaving 19 bases between the germline ends. The CDR3 spells CATRTSTFIYEQYF. CDR3 coding DNA: TGTGCCACCAGGACCTCTACCTTTATCTACGAGCAGTACTTC.

The chain employs TRBV28 and TRBJ2-1; D is possibly TRBD2 (6 bases). Germline V gives CDR1 MDHEN, CDR2 SYDVKM. V was trimmed by 5 bases and J by 7 bases, leaving 12 bases between them. This CDR3 is built from 13 residues. CDR3 sequence: CASSRGRENEQFF. In DNA form, the CDR3 reads TGTGCCAGCAGTAGGGGACGGGAGAATGAGCAGTTCTTC.

J is TRBJ2-1 and V is TRBV27; 7 bases fit TRBD1. Trimming cost V 2 bases and J 2 bases; bases outside gene matches: 6. This CDR3 region has 16 residues. Germline lookup yields CDR1 MNHEY and CDR2 SMNVEV (reference sequence). The CDR3 nucleotides read TGTGCCAGCAGTTTAACCAAGGGGGCCCCCTACAATGAGCAGTTCTTC. Amino acids: CASSLTKGAPYNEQFF.

CDR3 sequence reads: CASSFLYGGSEAFF. CDR3 in DNA: TGTGCCAGCAGCTTTCTTTACGGGGGGTCTGAAGCTTTCTTT. This chain joins TRBV7-9 and TRBJ1-1; tentatively, D is TRBD1 (5 bases). Germline CDR1 SEHNR, CDR2 FQNEAQ (reference sequence). Trimming removed 3 bases at V and 6 bases at J, with 14 bases between. The CDR3 sequence is 14 residues long.

The chain carries TRBV5-8 and TRBJ2-3; D ambiguous. Looked up from germline, CDR1 is SGHTS and CDR2 is YDEGEE. V was clipped by 7 bases and J by 0 bases, with 9 bases between them. The CDR3 has 13 residues. CDR3 sequence: CASRQSSTDTQYF. The CDR3 DNA is TGTGCCAGCCGGCAGTCTAGCACAGATACGCAGTATTTT.

This clone is a singleton in its sample. The CDR3 region has the DNA TGTGCCAGTAGTACGCGACAGGGATCACAAGAGACCCAGTACTTC. Encoded protein: CASSTRQGSQETQYF. The V and J genes are TRBV19 and TRBJ2-5, with 7 bases identical to TRBD1. CDR1 and CDR2 from the germline V gene are LNHDA and SQIVND (reference sequence). V gave up 4 bases and J gave up 2 bases; unmatched junction bases: 7. The length of the CDR3 is 15 residues.

The chain combines TRBV11-2 with TRBJ1-1; D gene uncertain. The germline gives CDR1 SGHAT, CDR2 FQNNGV. CDR3 length equals 17 residues. V was cut by 1 base and J by 2 bases, with 17 bases left in between. The CDR3 reads CASSLVVRSSGNTEAFF. In nucleotides, the CDR3 is TGTGCCAGCAGCTTAGTAGTGCGATCGAGTGGAAACACTGAAGCTTTCTTT.

This sequence joins TRBV5-1 and TRBJ2-7; TRBD2 agrees at 7 bases. This CDR3 comprises 14 residues. Germline CDR1 reads SGHRS; CDR2 reads YFSETQ. Losses at the gene ends were 3 bases for V and 3 bases for J; bases not matched to a gene: 6. The CDR3 reads CASSSSGMDYEQYF. DNA for the CDR3: TGCGCCAGCAGCTCGAGCGGGATGGACTACGAGCAGTACTTC.

The table lists this clone with a count of one. V usage is TRBV7-2 and J usage is TRBJ2-3; no clear D gene. The CDR3 is 15 residues long. CDR1 and CDR2 from the germline V gene are SGHTA and FQGNSA. The V gene lost 1 base and the J gene lost 6 bases, with 14 bases spanning the gap. The CDR3 bases are TGTGCCAGCAGCTTAGTTCGGCAACCCGGGGATACGCAGTATTTT. Translated, it gives CASSLVRQPGDTQYF. Full variable domain (rest looked up from reference TRBV7-2 and TRBJ2-3): GAGVSQSPSNKVTEKGKDVELRCDPISGHTALYWYRQSLGQGLEFLIYFQGNSAPDKSGLPSDRFSAERTGGSVSTLTIQRTQQEDSAVYLCASSLVRQPGDTQYFGPGTRLTVL.